Following are 13 T cell receptor beta chains from one sample sequenced in a study of shared clonotypes between healthy human individuals (dated by TCRdb to between 2020 and 2021). Library prep was done by the immunoSEQ multiplex PCR assay. Imported from immuneACCESS, the table was reduced by TCRdb to in-frame sequences with V and J called. These copies leave out some clones; in studies compared against another copy, an unresolved V gene accounts for under half, and the cause of the remainder is not known. The sample records about 1 million clones, more than 65% of which are singletons. The top ten constitute roughly 1.5% of the sample. The specimen was memory CD4+ T cells sorted from blood. Taken with the paper, the label for cell subset or site translates to: CD45RA-negative fraction. These TCRs come from a man younger than 35 in good health.

The V gene is TRBV2, the J gene TRBJ2-1, with D hard to call. CDR1 and CDR2 (germline): SNHLY, FYNNEI. The CDR3 sequence is 13 residues long. V shed 7 bases and J shed 0 bases, with 7 bases lying between them. The CDR3 here is CASKKSSYNEQFF. The CDR3, as DNA: TGTGCCAGCAAAAAAAGCTCCTACAATGAGCAGTTCTTC.

The chain carries TRBV29-1 and TRBJ1-3; maybe TRBD1 (6 bases). Per germline, CDR1 SQVTM and CDR2 ANQGSEA. The CDR3 sequence is 13 residues long. V dropped 7 bases and J dropped 2 bases, with 12 bases sitting between them. In DNA, the CDR3 is TGCAGCGCTAGCTCAGGGGCTGGAAACACCATATATTTT. Its translation: CSASSGAGNTIYF.

The chain uses TRBV19 and TRBJ1-6; D gene uncertain. Germline loops: CDR1 LNHDA, CDR2 SQIVND (reference sequence). The CDR3 consists of 16 residues. Trimming took 0 bases from V and 7 from J, leaving 13 bases between them. The CDR3 protein is CASSIDRNSRNSPLHF. CDR3 DNA sequence: TGTGCCAGTAGTATAGATAGAAACTCAAGAAATTCACCCCTCCACTTT.

This rearrangement joins TRBV6-5 to TRBJ2-7, with D possibly TRBD1 on 6 matching bases. The CDR3 extends over 13 amino acids. Germline V gene data show CDR1 as MNHEY and CDR2 as SVGAGI. V lost 8 bases to trimming and J lost 6 bases, with 17 bases between them. This chain's CDR3 is CASRPPGQLEQYF. For the CDR3, the DNA is TGTGCCAGCCGACCGCCAGGACAGCTCGAGCAGTACTTC.

J is TRBJ2-3 and V is TRBV5-1; D not resolved. The CDR3 extends over 15 amino acids. Trimming took 7 bases from V and 0 from J, leaving 15 bases between them. Germline lookup yields CDR1 SGHRS and CDR2 YFSETQ. The CDR3 is CASSILGTSTDTQYF. In DNA form, the CDR3 reads TGCGCCAGCTCAATATTAGGTACCAGCACAGATACGCAGTATTTT.

This clone was seen only a few times. The chain employs TRBV10-2 and TRBJ2-1, with 7 bases fitting TRBD1. The CDR3 spans 14 residues. Germline CDR1 reads WSHSY; CDR2 reads SAAADI. V shed 7 bases, J shed 6 bases, and the junction held 9 bases outside the gene matches. CDR3 coding DNA: TGCGCCAGCAAGAGGGGTCCAGGGGGCAATGAGCAGTTCTTC. It translates to CASKRGPGGNEQFF.

This clone was counted between two and nine times. V gene TRBV28 combines with J gene TRBJ1-2, with 8 bases that match TRBD1. The CDR3 length is 15 residues. The germline CDR1 and CDR2 sequences are MDHEN and SYDVKM. J gave up 5 bases and V 2 bases, and 7 bases lay outside the gene matches. CDR3 DNA sequence: TGTGCCAGCAGTTTAAGGGACAGGCCCAGTTATGGCTACACCTTC. Translated: CASSLRDRPSYGYTF.

The chain uses TRBV18 and TRBJ1-1; D is unresolved. Germline V gene lookup returns CDR1 KGHSH and CDR2 LQKENI. V was clipped by 0 bases and J by 4 bases, with 9 bases between them. This CDR3 region has 14 residues. In nucleotides, the CDR3 is TGTGCCAGCTCACCACCGTCGGGTGGCACTGAAGCTTTCTTT. Protein sequence: CASSPPSGGTEAFF.

The chain has TRBV7-9 and TRBJ2-3; TRBD2 is a possible D gene (6 bases). Trimming removed 5 bases at V and 3 bases at J, with 18 bases between. Germline values: CDR1 SEHNR, CDR2 FQNEAQ (reference sequence). The CDR3 loop spans 16 amino acids. The CDR3 nucleotides read TGTGCCAGCAGCCCCGGGGGTAGTATGTGGACAGATACGCAGTATTTT. It codes for CASSPGGSMWTDTQYF.

The V gene is TRBV2, the J gene TRBJ1-2; 9 nucleotides line up with TRBD1. Per germline, CDR1 SNHLY and CDR2 FYNNEI. The V gene end was trimmed by 8 bases and the J gene end by 8 bases; junction bases not matched to a gene: 12. The CDR3 spans 14 residues. CDR3 residues: CASRKQQGARGYTF. CDR3 coding DNA: TGTGCCAGCCGGAAGCAACAGGGGGCGAGAGGCTACACCTTC.

The chain carries TRBV7-2 and TRBJ2-3; a possible D gene is TRBD1 (6 bases). The CDR3 is 14 amino acids. The V end lost 1 base, the J end lost 5 bases, and 10 bases lay between the germline ends. Per the germline V gene, CDR1 is SGHTA and CDR2 is FQGNSA. The CDR3 coding sequence is TGTGCCAGCAGCTTAGGGGGCAGGGGAGATACGCAGTATTTT. Translated, it gives CASSLGGRGDTQYF.

V gene TRBV18 combines with J gene TRBJ1-2; D not resolved. Trimming removed 7 bases from V and 2 bases from J, with 5 bases in between. Germline V gene sequence: CDR1 KGHSH, CDR2 LQKENI. The CDR3 contains 11 residues. The CDR3 reads CASYDNYGYTF. CDR3 sequence (DNA): TGTGCCAGCTACGACAACTATGGCTACACCTTC.

This clone was detected many times. The sample contains more than one DNA sequence encoding this CDR3. The chain joins TRBV6-5 to TRBJ2-7; 13 nucleotides line up with TRBD2. The CDR3 contains 15 residues. Unmatched junction bases numbered 5, after V lost 4 bases and J lost 5 bases. In germline, CDR1 is MNHEY, CDR2 SVGAGI. The CDR3 here is CASSSGLAGAHEQYF. For the CDR3, the DNA is TGTGCCAGCAGTTCCGGACTAGCGGGAGCCCACGAGCAGTACTTC.